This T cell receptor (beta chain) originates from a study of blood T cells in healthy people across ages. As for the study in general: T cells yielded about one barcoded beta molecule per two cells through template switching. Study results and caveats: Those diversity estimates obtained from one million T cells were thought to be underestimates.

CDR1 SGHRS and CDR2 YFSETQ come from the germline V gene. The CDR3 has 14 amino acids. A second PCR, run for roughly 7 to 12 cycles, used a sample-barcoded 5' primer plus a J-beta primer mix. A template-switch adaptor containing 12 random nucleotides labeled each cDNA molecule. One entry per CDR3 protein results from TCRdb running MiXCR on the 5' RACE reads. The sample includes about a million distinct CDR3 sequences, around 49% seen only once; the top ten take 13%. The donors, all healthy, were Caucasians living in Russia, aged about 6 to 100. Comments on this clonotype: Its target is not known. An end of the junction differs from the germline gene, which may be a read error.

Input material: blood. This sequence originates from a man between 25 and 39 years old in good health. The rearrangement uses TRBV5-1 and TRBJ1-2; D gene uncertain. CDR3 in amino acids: CAGSFPGSNYGYTF. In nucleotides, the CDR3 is TGCGCCGGCAGCTTTCCCGGATCTAACTATGGCTACACCTTC.